A selection of T cell receptor beta chains follows, all from one sample in a study of blood T cell repertoires in COVID-19. TCRdb's table, derived via immunoSEQ multiplex PCR, lists solely in-frame clones and lacks some. The sample yields tens of thousands of clones, around 92% seen once. Sequencing input: peripheral blood. Every receptor here comes from a woman between 65 and 79 years old with COVID-19, enrolled during active disease. CDR3s include the opening cysteine and the closing phenylalanine or tryptophan. Clone size is not always given. Where it is, it says once, few, many or a class for expanded clones.

>TRBJ2-7|-|TRBV2
CASSEAHTVGEQYF
>TRBJ1-4|-|TRBV5-8
CASSRANEKLFF
>TRBJ1-6|-|TRBV30
CAWTTGANSPLHF
>TRBJ2-2|-|TRBV5-1
CASSLAEAGELFF
>TRBJ1-4|once|TRBV4-1
CASSQDGTDNEKLFF
>TRBJ1-2|-|TRBV24-1
CATSDPGVSSHYTF
>TRBJ2-1|-|TRBV6-5
CASGQSSGNEQFF
>TRBJ2-1|-|TRBV18
CASSPPNGAGNSYNEQFF
>TRBJ2-3|once|TRBV11-2
CASRRGTDTQYF
>TRBJ2-7|-|TRBV10-1
CASSANSGSQYEQYF